The 23 T cell receptor beta chains below were found in one sample sequenced in a study of Ad26.COV2.S vaccination and SARS-CoV-2 variants. This sample's treatment: around 19 received Ad26.COV2.S at low or high dose, single or two shots; several received placebo; per-sample allocation not given. Sampling was done on day 63 after the first vaccine or placebo injection. Clones were read by immunoSEQ multiplex PCR, and TCRdb kept only the in-frame ones, dropping some. The table lists 380,000 or so clones, about 85% of them singletons, with around 5.8% in the top ten. The sequenced sample was peripheral blood, obtained in a trial of Ad26.COV2.S vaccine versus placebo. These receptors were taken from a person aged 18-65 years who received the Ad26.COV2.S COVID-19 vaccine or a placebo.

This rearrangement joins TRBV12-3 or TRBV12-4 to TRBJ1-2; D call uncertain. CDR3 length: 13 amino acids. V shed 0 bases and J shed 2 bases, with 4 bases lying between them. In DNA form, the CDR3 reads TGTGCCAGCAGTTTAGCAGAAAACTATGGCTACACCTTC. It encodes CASSLAENYGYTF.

The genes are TRBV13 and TRBJ1-6; D is perhaps TRBD1 (6 bases). The CDR3 contains 13 residues. Trimming stripped 5 bases from V and 7 bases from J, with 9 bases between. Germline CDR1 reads PRHDT; CDR2 reads FYEKMQ (reference sequence). The CDR3 nucleotides read TGTGCCAGCAGCGCAGACAGGAATTCACCCCTCCACTTT. Amino acids: CASSADRNSPLHF.

J is TRBJ2-5 and V is TRBV6-2 or TRBV6-3; D tentatively reads TRBD1 or TRBD2 (5 bases each). CDR1 MNHEY and CDR2 SVGEGT come from the germline V gene. This CDR3 has 14 residues. V gave up 5 bases and J gave up 2 bases, with 12 bases separating them. CDR3 in amino acids: CASSMRGRQETQYF. The CDR3 DNA reads TGTGCCAGCAGTATGAGGGGCCGTCAAGAGACCCAGTACTTC.

J is TRBJ2-1 and V is TRBV18; 7 nucleotides agree with TRBD2. This CDR3 has 18 residues. Germline-derived CDR1 and CDR2 are KGHSH and LQKENI. V shed 0 bases and J 0 bases; nucleotides not matched to a gene: 8. The CDR3 here is CASSPPSERGISYNEQFF. CDR3 bases: TGTGCCAGCTCACCACCGTCCGAGCGGGGAATCTCCTACAATGAGCAGTTCTTC.

As concerns this clone: One junction end disagrees with the germline gene, perhaps due to a read error. The rearrangement joins TRBV5-1 to TRBJ2-5; D unclear. From germline, CDR1 is SGHRS and CDR2 YFSETQ. The CDR3 runs 14 residues. CDR3 protein: CASNLGENQETQYF. The CDR3 DNA is TGCGCCAGCAACTTGGGCGAGAACCAAGAGACCCAGTACTTC.

This sequence joins TRBV5-4 and TRBJ1-2; 7 bases agree with TRBD1. Germline CDR1 reads SGHNT; CDR2 reads YYREEE (reference sequence). This CDR3 spans 14 amino acids. The J segment lost 2 bases and the V segment lost 3 bases, leaving 4 bases of the junction unmatched. This CDR3 reads CASSWGTENYGYTF. The CDR3 bases are TGTGCCAGCAGCTGGGGGACAGAAAACTATGGCTACACCTTC. Looking up the rest from reference TRBV5-4 and TRBJ1-2 gives the full variable domain: ETGVTQSPTHLIKTRGQQVTLRCSSQSGHNTVSWYQQALGQGPQFIFQYYREEENGRGNFPPRFSGLQFPNYSSELNVNALELDDSALYLCASSWGTENYGYTFGSGTRLTVV.

This chain joins TRBV28 and TRBJ2-3, with a tentative D call TRBD2 (6 bases). CDR1 and CDR2 from the germline V gene are MDHEN and SYDVKM. CDR3 length equals 17 residues. Between the trimmed V and J ends, which lost 5 bases and 1 base, there was a span of 19 bases. The CDR3 loop reads CASSLLLASTRTDTQYF. The CDR3 DNA sequence: TGTGCCAGCAGTCTTCTACTAGCCTCGACTCGCACAGATACGCAGTATTTT. Supplemented by reference TRBV28 and TRBJ2-3, the full variable domain reads DVKVTQSSRYLVKRTGEKVFLECVQDMDHENMFWYRQDPGLGLRLIYFSYDVKMKEKGDIPEGYSVSREKKERFSLILESASTNQTSMYLCASSLLLASTRTDTQYFGPGTRLTVL.

J is TRBJ2-2 and V is TRBV18; D assignment may be TRBD1 or TRBD2 (7 bases each). V lost 0 bases to trimming and J lost 1 base, with 12 bases between them. The CDR3 loop spans 17 amino acids. Germline V gives CDR1 KGHSH, CDR2 LQKENI. The CDR3 DNA is TGTGCCAGCTCACCACCGGGGGGGACAGAGAACACCGGGGAGCTGTTTTTT. Protein product: CASSPPGGTENTGELFF.

This rearrangement joins TRBV9 to TRBJ2-7; D is unresolved. CDR3 length: 14 residues. Germline CDR1 and CDR2: SGDLS and YYNGEE. The V end lost 0 bases, the J end lost 3 bases, and 10 bases lay between the germline ends. The CDR3 is CASSVGDSSYEQYF. DNA for the CDR3: TGTGCCAGCAGCGTAGGTGATAGCAGCTACGAGCAGTACTTC.

This sequence joins TRBV7-3 and TRBJ2-5; maybe TRBD1 (6 bases). Germline V gene sequence: CDR1 SGHTA, CDR2 FQGTGA. The CDR3 extends over 15 amino acids. The ends were cut back, 7 bases at V and 1 base at J, with 16 bases in the middle. CDR3 amino acids: CASNPHGQIQETQYF. CDR3 nucleotides: TGTGCCAGCAACCCACACGGACAGATCCAAGAGACCCAGTACTTC.

Regarding this clone: Its ends do not fully match the called genes, so a read error is possible. The rearrangement joins TRBV7-7 to TRBJ2-3; 7 bases line up with TRBD1. Per the germline V gene, CDR1 is SSHAT and CDR2 is FNYEAQ (reference sequence). CDR3 length: 14 residues. The CDR3 loop is CASSLNPGGDTQYF. CDR3 DNA: TGTGCTAGCAGCTTAAACCCAGGGGGAGATACGCAGTATTTT.

This clone has a single count. The gene calls are TRBV7-6 and TRBJ1-1, with D uncertain. CDR3 length: 12 residues. Per germline, CDR1 SGHVS and CDR2 FNYEAQ. The germline V and J ends were trimmed by 5 bases and 7 bases, with 11 bases remaining between them. The CDR3 loop reads CASSPYQIEAFF. CDR3 nucleotide sequence: TGTGCCAGCAGCCCCTATCAGATTGAAGCTTTCTTT. The full variable domain, completed using reference TRBV7-6 and TRBJ1-1, is GAGVSQSPRYKVTKRGQDVALRCDPISGHVSLYWYRQALGQGPEFLTYFNYEAQQDKSGLPNDRFSAERPEGSISTLTIQRTEQRDSAMYRCASSPYQIEAFFGQGTRLTVV.

This clone came up once. The chain uses TRBV9 and TRBJ2-1, with 8 bases matching TRBD2. Germline CDR1 is SGDLS and CDR2 is YYNGEE. This CDR3 is 22 amino acids long. J lost 4 bases, V lost 0 bases, and 24 bases had no gene match. In DNA form, the CDR3 reads TGTGCCAGCAGCGTAGCCGGGACTCCCCAGGGGTTGCAGCGGGAGAAATACAATGAGCAGTTCTTC. Translated: CASSVAGTPQGLQREKYNEQFF.

The J gene is TRBJ2-7, the V gene TRBV5-1; 10 bases are a match to TRBD1. Germline values: CDR1 SGHRS, CDR2 YFSETQ. The CDR3 has 13 amino acids. Trimming took 6 bases from V and 6 from J; bases not matched to a gene: 6. The CDR3 nucleotides are TGCGCCAGCACCTCCGGGACAGGGGCCGAGCAGTACTTC. This codes for CASTSGTGAEQYF.

The CDR3 nucleotides are TGCAGCGTGGGCGACACCCATACGCAGTATTTT. Translation gives CSVGDTHTQYF. The J gene is TRBJ2-3, the V gene TRBV29-1; the D is unclear. Trimming cost V 6 bases and J 7 bases, with 11 bases left between them. Germline-derived CDR1 and CDR2 are SQVTM and ANQGSEA. The CDR3 loop spans 11 amino acids.

The rearrangement joins TRBV7-9 to TRBJ1-4, with unresolved D. The germline gives CDR1 SEHNR, CDR2 FQNEAQ (reference sequence). This CDR3 region has 15 residues. V lost 4 bases to trimming and J lost 3 bases, with 12 bases between them. CDR3 region: CASSSFLSPNEKLFF. In DNA form, the CDR3 reads TGTGCCAGCAGCTCCTTTCTCTCGCCTAATGAAAAACTGTTTTTT.

Only a few counts were recorded for this clone. The chain has TRBV7-2 and TRBJ1-1, with D uncertain. The CDR3 length is 14 residues. CDR1 and CDR2 (germline): SGHTA, FQGNSA. V lost 2 bases and J 0 bases, leaving 7 bases between the germline ends. CDR3 residues: CASSLRGVNTEAFF. DNA of the CDR3: TGTGCCAGCAGCTTACGAGGTGTGAACACTGAAGCTTTCTTT.

The chain uses TRBV4-2 and TRBJ2-1; TRBD2 is a possible D gene (6 bases). The germline V gene encodes CDR1 LGHNA and CDR2 YNFKEQ. The CDR3 totals 13 residues. The V gene lost 8 bases and the J gene lost 4 bases, with 12 bases spanning the gap. Written as DNA, the CDR3 is TGTGCCAGCGCGTCCGGGAGATACAATGAGCAGTTCTTC. Protein product: CASASGRYNEQFF.

The V gene is TRBV19, the J gene TRBJ2-5; 15 positions agree with TRBD2. CDR3 length equals 16 residues. The V and J ends lost 5 bases and 4 bases, in that order; junction bases with no gene match: 5. From germline, CDR1 is LNHDA and CDR2 SQIVND (reference sequence). The CDR3 protein is CASSSRTSGGVETQYF. As DNA, the CDR3 is TGTGCCAGTAGTTCCCGGACTAGCGGGGGGGTAGAGACCCAGTACTTC.

The chain joins TRBV6-5 to TRBJ1-5, with D tentatively TRBD1 (6 bases). V dropped 6 bases and J dropped 3 bases, with 15 bases sitting between them. The CDR3 is made up of 15 amino acids. Germline CDR1 and CDR2: MNHEY and SVGAGI. CDR3 nucleotide sequence: TGTGCCAGCAGCCGGGGGGGGCAGGCCAATCAGCCCCAGCATTTT. It translates to CASSRGGQANQPQHF.

The chain carries TRBV5-4 and TRBJ1-5; D is possibly TRBD1 (6 bases). Trimming left V 5 bases short and J 4 bases short, with 13 bases between. Germline V gives CDR1 SGHNT, CDR2 YYREEE (reference sequence). The CDR3 runs to 14 residues. The CDR3 spells CASSLSGVNQPQHF. The CDR3 DNA reads as TGTGCCAGCAGTTTGTCAGGGGTTAATCAGCCCCAGCATTTT. The full variable domain, in which reference TRBV5-4 and TRBJ1-5 provide the parts outside the CDR3, is ETGVTQSPTHLIKTRGQQVTLRCSSQSGHNTVSWYQQALGQGPQFIFQYYREEENGRGNFPPRFSGLQFPNYSSELNVNALELDDSALYLCASSLSGVNQPQHFGDGTRLSIL.

The chain employs TRBV28 and TRBJ1-1; 10 nucleotides align to TRBD1. V lost 6 bases, J lost 5 bases, and 6 bases stayed unmatched. There are 14 residues in the CDR3. Germline V CDR1 and CDR2: MDHEN, SYDVKM. This CDR3 reads CASRRTGGGTEAFF. The DNA for the CDR3 is TGTGCCAGCAGGAGGACAGGGGGAGGTACTGAAGCTTTCTTT.

V and J are TRBV5-1 and TRBJ2-7; 10 nucleotides agree with TRBD1. The CDR3 totals 14 residues. Trimming took 4 bases from V and 7 from J; bases not matched to a gene: 8. Looked up from germline, CDR1 is SGHRS and CDR2 is YFSETQ. In DNA, the CDR3 is TGCGCCAGCAGCCCCGGGACAGGGGATCGAGAGCAGTACTTC. This translates into CASSPGTGDREQYF.